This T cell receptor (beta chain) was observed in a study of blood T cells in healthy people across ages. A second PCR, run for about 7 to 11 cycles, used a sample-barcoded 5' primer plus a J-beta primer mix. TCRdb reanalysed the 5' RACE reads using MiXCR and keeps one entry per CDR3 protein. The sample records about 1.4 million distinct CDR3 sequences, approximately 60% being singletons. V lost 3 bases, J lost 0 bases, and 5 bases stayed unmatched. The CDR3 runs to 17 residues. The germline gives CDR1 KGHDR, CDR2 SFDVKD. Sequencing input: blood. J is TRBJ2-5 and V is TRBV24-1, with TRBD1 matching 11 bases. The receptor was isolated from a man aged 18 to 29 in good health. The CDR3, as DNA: TGTGCCACCAGTGATCCAGGACAGGGGGCCTACCAAGAGACCCAGTACTTC. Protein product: CATSDPGQGAYQETQYF.